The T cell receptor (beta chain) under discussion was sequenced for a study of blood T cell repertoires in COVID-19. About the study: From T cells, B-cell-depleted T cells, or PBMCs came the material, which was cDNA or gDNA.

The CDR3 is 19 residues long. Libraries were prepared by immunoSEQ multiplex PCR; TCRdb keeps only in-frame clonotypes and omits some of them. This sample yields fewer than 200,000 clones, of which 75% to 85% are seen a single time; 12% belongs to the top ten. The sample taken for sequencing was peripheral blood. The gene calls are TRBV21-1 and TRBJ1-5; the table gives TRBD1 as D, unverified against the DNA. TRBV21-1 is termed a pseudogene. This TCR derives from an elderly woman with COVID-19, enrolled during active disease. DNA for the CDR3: TGTGCCAGCAGCAAGCTACGGACAGGGGATAGCTTTGGCAATCAGCCCCAGCATTTT. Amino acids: CASSKLRTGDSFGNQPQHF.